A single sample gave rise to the 11 T cell receptor beta chains below, sequenced in a study of Graves' ophthalmopathy and Graves' hyperthyroidism. Amplification targeted the TCR beta CDR3 regions, with RNA transcripts as the source material. HTBI primers were employed in first-round RT-PCR, then a second-round multiplex PCR followed. Using its own MiXCR run on the multiplex PCR reads, TCRdb lists one record per CDR3 protein. In the table there are roughly 600,000 distinct CDR3 sequences, 39% of which are singletons. Sequenced: peripheral blood or thyroid tissue (not recorded which). Every receptor here comes from an adult man with Graves' hyperthyroidism.

This clonotype was counted only a few times. This chain links TRBV25-1 with TRBJ1-1; TRBD1 might be the D (5 bases). V was trimmed by 6 bases and J by 1 base, leaving 15 bases between them. This CDR3 is built from 15 residues. The germline V gene has CDR1 MGHDK and CDR2 SYGVNS. Written as DNA, the CDR3 is TGTGCCAGCAGCTCCGGGGGGGGTCAGAACACTGAAGCTTTCTTT. Encoded protein: CASSSGGGQNTEAFF.

This clonotype was seen repeatedly, ten times or more. This sequence joins TRBV5-8 and TRBJ1-6; 8 bases agree with TRBD1. CDR1 is SGHTS, CDR2 YDEGEE, per germline. The V gene end was trimmed by 3 bases and the J gene end by 14 bases; junction bases not matched to a gene: 10. The CDR3 has 14 residues. Written as DNA, the CDR3 is TGTGCCAGCAGCTCGGGACAGGCGACCGGTGCCCTCCACTTT. It is translated as CASSSGQATGALHF.

CDR3 nucleotides: TGTGCCAGCAGTGATTGGTTAGCGGGGTTAAATGAAAAACTGTTTTTT. Amino acid sequence: CASSDWLAGLNEKLFF. V gene TRBV25-1 combines with J gene TRBJ1-4; D uncertain. The CDR3 contains 16 residues. Trimming left V 3 bases short and J 5 bases short, with 16 bases between. Germline CDR1 MGHDK, CDR2 SYGVNS.

The table lists this clonotype with many counts. V is TRBV10-3 and J is TRBJ2-7; TRBD1 matches at 9 bases. The CDR3 consists of 17 residues. The V gene end was trimmed by 1 base and the J gene end by 1 base; junction bases not matched to a gene: 8. Per germline, CDR1 ENHRY and CDR2 SYGVKD. CDR3 sequence: CAISEYPPGQGSYEQYF. The CDR3, as DNA: TGTGCCATCAGTGAGTATCCTCCGGGACAGGGTTCCTACGAGCAGTACTTC.

The chain joins TRBV20-1 to TRBJ2-5, with D perhaps matching TRBD2 (6 bases). The end of the DNA is better explained by TRBJ2-1, so the J call may be wrong. Germline V gene lookup returns CDR1 DFQATT and CDR2 SNEGSKA (reference sequence). The CDR3 runs to 16 residues. The CDR3 sequence: CSARPPLARTYNEQFF. In DNA, the CDR3 is TGCAGTGCTAGACCACCTCTAGCGAGGACCTACAATGAGCAGTTCTTC.

This clonotype was observed at least ten times. The chain is built from TRBV19 and TRBJ2-7, with unresolved D. CDR3 size: 15 residues. V was clipped by 2 bases and J by 2 bases, with 13 bases between them. Germline CDR1 is LNHDA and CDR2 is SQIVND (reference sequence). The CDR3: CASSISVQSTYEQYF. DNA of the CDR3: TGTGCCAGTAGTATAAGTGTACAGAGCACCTACGAGCAGTACTTC. Full variable domain (rest looked up from reference TRBV19 and TRBJ2-7): DGGITQSPKYLFRKEGQNVTLSCEQNLNHDAMYWYRQDPGQGLRLIYYSQIVNDFQKGDIAEGYSVSREKKESFPLTVTSAQKNPTAFYLCASSISVQSTYEQYFGPGTRLTVT.

As concerns this clonotype: A read error may produce the germline difference seen at one junction end. The J gene is TRBJ2-5, the V gene TRBV15, with D possibly matching TRBD1 (5 bases). The DNA end is a closer match to TRBJ2-7, so the J assignment may be wrong. This CDR3 has 14 residues. In germline, CDR1 is LNHNV, CDR2 YYDKDF (reference sequence). The CDR3: CAASSQSTAYEQYF. The DNA of the CDR3 is TGTGCCGCCAGCAGCCAGTCGACAGCCTACGAGCAGTACTTC.

At least ten counts were recorded for this clonotype. The CDR3 loop reads CSASPAYEQYF. The CDR3 DNA reads as TGCAGTGCTAGCCCAGCCTACGAGCAGTACTTC. The chain links TRBV20-1 to TRBJ2-7; no reliable D call. The germline gives CDR1 DFQATT, CDR2 SNEGSKA (reference sequence). Trimming left V 3 bases short and J 2 bases short, with 5 bases between. The CDR3 has 11 amino acids.

Concerning this clonotype itself: The junction departs from the called germline gene at one end, perhaps through a read error. The CDR3: CTRRGRASGSFWDNEQFF. DNA of the CDR3: TGTACCAGACGTGGGAGGGCTAGCGGGAGTTTTTGGGACAATGAGCAGTTCTTC. The chain is built from TRBV2 and TRBJ2-1, with 10 nucleotides matching TRBD2. The V gene's germline CDR1 is SNHLY and CDR2 FYNNEI. The length of the CDR3 is 18 residues.

This clonotype has a count of ten or more. The chain uses TRBV12-3 or TRBV12-4 and TRBJ1-4; TRBD1 aligns across 7 bases. With V trimmed by 4 bases and J by 4 bases, 6 bases remained unmatched. The CDR3 totals 15 residues. CDR3 DNA sequence: TGTGCCAGCAGTTACCGGGACAGACTTAATGAAAAACTGTTTTTT. Its protein product is CASSYRDRLNEKLFF.

This clonotype was observed many times. The V call is TRBV20-1, the J call TRBJ1-1, with 9 bases lining up with TRBD1. The CDR3 spans 14 residues. CDR1 is DFQATT, CDR2 SNEGSKA, per germline (reference sequence). J lost 5 bases, V lost 2 bases, and 6 bases had no gene match. In nucleotides, the CDR3 is TGCAGTGCTAGACCCGGGACAGGGCAGACTGAAGCTTTCTTT. Translation gives CSARPGTGQTEAFF.